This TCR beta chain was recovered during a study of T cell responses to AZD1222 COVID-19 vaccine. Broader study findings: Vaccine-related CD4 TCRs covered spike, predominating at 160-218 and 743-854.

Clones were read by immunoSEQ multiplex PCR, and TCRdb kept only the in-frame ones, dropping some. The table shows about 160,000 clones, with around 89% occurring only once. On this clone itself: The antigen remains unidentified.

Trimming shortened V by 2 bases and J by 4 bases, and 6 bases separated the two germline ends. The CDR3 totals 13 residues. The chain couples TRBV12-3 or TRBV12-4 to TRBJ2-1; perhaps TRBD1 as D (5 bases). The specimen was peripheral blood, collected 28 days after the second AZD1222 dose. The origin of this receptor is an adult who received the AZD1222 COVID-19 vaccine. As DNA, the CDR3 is TGTGCCAGCAGTTTAAGGGGATACAATGAGCAGTTCTTC. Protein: CASSLRGYNEQFF.